This T cell receptor (beta chain) was profiled in a study of blood T cells in healthy people across ages. For the second PCR, which ran for roughly 6 to 11 cycles, a sample-barcoded 5' primer and a J-beta primer mix were used. Tags on each cDNA molecule came from a template-switch adaptor with 12 random nucleotides. Per-sample output comprised a minimum of 3 million paired-end reads containing CDR3. TCRdb called the 5' RACE reads again in MiXCR, with one record for every CDR3 protein. The sample has about 1.6 million distinct CDR3 sequences, approximately 32% seen once. Study-wide results and limits: There were more naive CD4+ cells and higher diversity in long-lived donors than in aged donors.

Every donor contributed about 10 milliliters of peripheral blood by blood draw. With 5 bases removed from V and 5 bases from J, the gap between germline ends came to 11 bases. Germline V gene lookup returns CDR1 LGHDT and CDR2 YNNKEL (reference sequence). The CDR3 is made up of 13 amino acids. This clonotype was picked up a small number of times. What it binds is not known. The receptor was derived from a woman between 25 and 40 years old in good health. The chain has TRBV3-1 and TRBJ2-3, with no clear D. The sequencing input was blood. The CDR3 nucleotides read TGTGCCAGCAGCGACCTATCAGGAGATACGCAGTATTTT. Translating it yields CASSDLSGDTQYF.